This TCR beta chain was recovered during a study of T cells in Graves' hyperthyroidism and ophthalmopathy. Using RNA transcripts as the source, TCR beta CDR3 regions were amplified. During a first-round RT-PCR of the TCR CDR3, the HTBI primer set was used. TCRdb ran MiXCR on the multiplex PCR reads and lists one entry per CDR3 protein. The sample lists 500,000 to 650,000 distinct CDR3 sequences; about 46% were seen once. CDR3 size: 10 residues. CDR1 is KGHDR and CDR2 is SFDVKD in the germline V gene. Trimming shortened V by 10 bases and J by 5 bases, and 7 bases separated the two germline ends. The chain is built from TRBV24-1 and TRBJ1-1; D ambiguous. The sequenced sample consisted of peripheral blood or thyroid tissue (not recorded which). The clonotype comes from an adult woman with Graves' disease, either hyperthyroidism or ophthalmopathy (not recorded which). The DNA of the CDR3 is TGTGCCACGGTTGGGACTGAAGCTTTCTTT. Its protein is CATVGTEAFF.